This T cell receptor beta chain was captured by sequencing in a study of T cells in Graves' hyperthyroidism and ophthalmopathy (dated by TCRdb to 2018 to 2020). For the wider study: Peripheral blood samples were taken at initial diagnosis, before any treatment was given. The paper reports TCR Vbeta CDR3 sequencing of 140 or so peripheral blood samples: some 41 ophthalmopathy, 75 to 80 hyperthyroidism and approximately 17 progressor patients. The approximately 98 discovery patients were randomly divided into training and test sets at a 7:3 ratio. TCR V-J signatures able to tell the groups apart were searched for in a discovery cohort of 100 patients, of whom 40 to 45 had Graves' ophthalmopathy and around 57 had stable Graves' hyperthyroidism. An independent validation cohort of around 19 hyperthyroidism patients and 17 patients who later progressed to ophthalmopathy tested prospective prediction of ophthalmopathy. The study also compared thyroid tissue and blood T-cell repertoires from several Graves' hyperthyroidism patients. Once sampling was done, hyperthyroidism patients were given methimazole at a starting dose of 30 mg daily, whereas ophthalmopathy patients were given high-dose intravenous methylprednisolone.

Broader findings and caveats from the paper: In cross-validation, a model built on a 13 V-J signature told ophthalmopathy apart from stable hyperthyroidism with approximately 90% sensitivity and about 81% specificity, and in testing the same model reached 80%/75%. In validation, progression to ophthalmopathy was predicted by the model with roughly 71% sensitivity and 72.22% specificity, a median of approximately 7.1 months before onset. Most expanded thyroid clonotypes (frequency above 0.001) were also found in blood, which suggests that blood repertoires may mirror thyroid immune responses. No statistical method was used to fix the sample size in advance, and group allocation was not hidden from the investigators.

The germline V gene (reference sequence) specifies DFQATT as CDR1 and SNEGSKA as CDR2. The CDR3 sequence holds 13 residues, the cysteine and phenylalanine included. Left in the record is the CDR3 DNA by itself, 39 bases read in frame from the first base. V is trimmed back by 8 bases and J by 0 bases, and the junction contains 7 bases that no gene match accounts for. The sample holds many counts of this clonotype. Its antigen is unknown. No much larger clone exists at a distance of one base, and base qualities are not known. The TCR beta CDR3 regions were amplified from RNA transcripts. For the first round of RT-PCR on the TCR CDR3, the HTBI primer set was used together with the Qiagen OneStep RT-PCR kit. A second multiplex PCR round built the libraries, followed by size selection and purification. Libraries were sequenced paired-end with 100 bp reads on an Illumina HiSeq2000. As for the authors' bioinformatics: SOAPnuke was used to process the raw data, throwing out any read that contained adapters or uncalled bases, had a mean Phred below 15, or lacked an exact constant-primer or identifier match. COPE v1.2.5 was used to merge high-quality paired reads, and clonotypes were defined as unique nucleotide sequences. Clonotypes were aligned to IMGT TRBV, TRBD and TRBJ reference segments using MiTCR v1.1. Analysis was restricted to V-J combinations with a frequency above 0.0001, which covered just over 98% of repertoires. The TCS score was defined as F50 (clonal expansion) divided by E x V (chaos), with BLOSUM62-based TCRdist calculated between CDR3 peptides within each V-J. Welch's t-statistics and random forest reduced roughly 500 V-J features to 13, which were used in a naive Bayes classifier (R e1071). TCRdb cleaned the public reads at Q25 with fastp, built clones with MiXCR and kept in-frame beta chains. Entries that share a CDR3 protein sequence are merged under the most common genes and DNA. TCRdb's processing, not the authors' own work, is the source of the V and J calls. In all, the sample holds some 580,000 distinct CDR3 sequences, and around 15% of those were seen once. The top ten clonotypes cover roughly 3.4% of the sample.

Moderately to severely active disease, a Clinical Activity Score of at least 3, a NOSPECS grade of at least 4, and a duration under 3 months were present in ophthalmopathy patients. Patients with uncontrolled infections, other autoimmune diseases, pregnancy or lactation were excluded. Diagnoses were based on clinical symptoms, serum thyroxine and TRAb, thyroid ultrasound and orbital computed tomography. PBMCs were isolated from about 10 ml of fresh peripheral blood by Ficoll-Paque density gradient centrifugation. Total RNA was extracted with Trizol reagent, and quality was checked on an Agilent 2100 Bioanalyzer.

The sequence links TRBV20-1 to TRBJ2-7, with 7 middle bases fitting TRBD1. The sequenced material came from blood. This receptor was identified in a woman in her thirties or forties with Graves' ophthalmopathy. The CDR3 amino acid sequence is: CSSRTGPSYEQYF. The base sequence is TGCAGTTCACGGACAGGTCCCTCCTACGAGCAGTACTTC.